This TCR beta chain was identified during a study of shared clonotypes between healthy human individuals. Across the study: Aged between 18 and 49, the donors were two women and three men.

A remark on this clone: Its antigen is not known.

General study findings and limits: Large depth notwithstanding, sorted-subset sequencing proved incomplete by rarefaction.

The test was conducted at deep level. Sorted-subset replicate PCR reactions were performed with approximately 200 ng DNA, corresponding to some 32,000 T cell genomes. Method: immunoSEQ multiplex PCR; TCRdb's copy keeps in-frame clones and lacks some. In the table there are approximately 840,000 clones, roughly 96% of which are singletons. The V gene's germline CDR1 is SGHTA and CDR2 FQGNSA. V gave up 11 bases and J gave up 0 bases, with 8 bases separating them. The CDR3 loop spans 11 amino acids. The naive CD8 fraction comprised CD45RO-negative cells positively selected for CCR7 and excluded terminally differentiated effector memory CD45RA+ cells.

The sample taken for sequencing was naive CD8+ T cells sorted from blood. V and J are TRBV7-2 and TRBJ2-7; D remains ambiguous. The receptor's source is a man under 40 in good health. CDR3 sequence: CASRYSYEQYF. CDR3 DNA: TGTGCCTCCCGGTACTCCTACGAGCAGTACTTC. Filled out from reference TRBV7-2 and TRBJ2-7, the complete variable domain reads GAGVSQSPSNKVTEKGKDVELRCDPISGHTALYWYRQSLGQGLEFLIYFQGNSAPDKSGLPSDRFSAERTGGSVSTLTIQRTQQEDSAVYLCASRYSYEQYFGPGTRLTVT.